Below are 14 T cell receptor beta chains sequenced from a single sample in a study of blood T cells in healthy people across ages. Then a second PCR, running roughly 7 to 12 cycles, was carried out with a sample-barcoded 5' primer and a J-beta primer mix. TCRdb redid the calling of the 5' RACE reads with MiXCR, one entry per CDR3 protein. In the table there are about 1.4 million distinct CDR3 sequences, around 55% of which are singletons. The sequenced sample consisted of blood. These receptors were collected from a man aged 18 to 29 in good health.

The chain uses TRBV10-3 and TRBJ2-1, with TRBD2 matching 7 bases. Germline CDR1 reads ENHRY; CDR2 reads SYGVKD. Germline trimming cut 4 bases from V and 9 bases from J; bases unmatched to any gene: 6. This CDR3 is 13 amino acids long. In DNA form, the CDR3 reads TGTGCCATCAGTGTTGCGGGGGTGGTTGAGCAGTTCTTC. Translating it yields CAISVAGVVEQFF.

In this sample, this clonotype turned up a few times. The chain uses TRBV6-2 or TRBV6-3 and TRBJ2-3; no clear D. Trimming pared 5 bases from V and 2 bases from J, leaving 14 bases between. Germline CDR1 is MNHEY and CDR2 is SVGEGT. This CDR3 contains 15 residues. The chain's CDR3 is CASSPASLSTDTQYF. The CDR3 DNA reads TGTGCCAGCAGTCCCGCGTCCCTTTCCACAGATACGCAGTATTTT.

This clonotype has more than one count but fewer than ten. V usage is TRBV6-2 or TRBV6-3 and J usage is TRBJ2-4; D call uncertain. There are 14 residues in the CDR3. The germline CDR1 and CDR2 sequences are MNHEY and SVGEGT. The V and J ends lost 0 bases and 10 bases respectively, with 13 bases between them. The CDR3 is CASSYSGPFPIQYF. Written as DNA, the CDR3 is TGTGCCAGCAGTTACTCGGGCCCATTCCCGATTCAGTACTTC.

The chain has TRBV4-1 and TRBJ2-7, with a tentative D call TRBD1 (5 bases). V lost 0 bases and J 0 bases, leaving 12 bases between the germline ends. The germline CDR1 and CDR2 sequences are MGHRA and YSYEKL. CDR3 length equals 16 residues. CDR3 sequence reads: CASSQETQGLSYEQYF. In nucleotides, the CDR3 is TGCGCCAGCAGCCAAGAAACGCAGGGCCTCTCCTACGAGCAGTACTTC.

This clonotype was detected once. The rearrangement joins TRBV18 to TRBJ1-6; 7 bases map to TRBD1. There are 18 residues in the CDR3. After removal of 3 bases from V and 7 bases from J, the junction contained 15 bases not matched to a gene. Germline assignment: CDR1 KGHSH and CDR2 LQKENI. The CDR3 DNA sequence: TGTGCCAGCTCACCCCGAGGGGGCACCGGCGGACAGAATTCACCCCTCCACTTT. It specifies CASSPRGGTGGQNSPLHF. Based on the CDR3 plus reference TRBV18 and TRBJ1-6, the full variable domain is NAGVMQNPRHLVRRRGQEARLRCSPMKGHSHVYWYRQLPEEGLKFMVYLQKENIIDESGMPKERFSAEFPKEGPSILRIQQVVRGDSAAYFCASSPRGGTGGQNSPLHFGNGTRLTVT.

The chain has TRBV4-3 and TRBJ1-2, with 9 bases fitting TRBD1. The V segment lost 4 bases and the J segment 4 bases; nucleotides outside the gene matches: 4. The CDR3 is 14 amino acids. The germline V gene encodes CDR1 LGHNA and CDR2 YSLEER. The CDR3 protein is CASSLQTGGYGYTF. The DNA for the CDR3 is TGCGCCAGCAGCCTCCAGACAGGGGGCTATGGCTACACCTTC.

This clonotype was observed a single time. V gene TRBV6-5 combines with J gene TRBJ2-4; D is perhaps TRBD2 (6 bases). The end of the DNA is better explained by TRBJ2-7, so the J call may be wrong. Looked up from germline, CDR1 is MNHEY and CDR2 is SVGAGI. The CDR3 totals 13 residues. Here the CDR3 DNA reads TGTGCCAGCAGTTACACGGGGGTCCACGAGCAGTACTTC. Protein sequence: CASSYTGVHEQYF.

This clonotype was seen a few times. This sequence joins TRBV25-1 and TRBJ1-1, with D perhaps matching TRBD1 (5 bases). V lost 6 bases and J lost 4, with 9 bases in between. CDR1 and CDR2 from the germline V gene are MGHDK and SYGVNS. The CDR3 loop spans 12 amino acids. The CDR3 is CASRGDGTEAFF. The CDR3 region has the DNA TGTGCCAGCAGAGGGGATGGCACTGAAGCTTTCTTT.

This clonotype has only one observation. This rearrangement joins TRBV29-1 to TRBJ2-7; possible D gene TRBD2, 6 bases. The CDR3 spans 16 residues. V was shortened by 0 bases and J by 0 bases, with 15 bases between the two germline ends. Looked up from germline, CDR1 is SQVTM and CDR2 is ANQGSEA. CDR3 in amino acids: CSVEDTGGRSSYEQYF. The CDR3 DNA reads as TGCAGCGTTGAAGACACCGGGGGTCGTAGCTCCTACGAGCAGTACTTC.

This rearrangement joins TRBV7-9 to TRBJ1-2, with 11 bases identical to TRBD1. V gave up 2 bases and J gave up 2 bases; unmatched junction bases: 1. Germline CDR1 is SEHNR and CDR2 is FQNEAQ (reference sequence). The CDR3 is 15 amino acids. The CDR3 loop is CASSLRDRGNYGYTF. DNA of the CDR3: TGTGCCAGCAGCTTACGGGACAGGGGGAACTATGGCTACACCTTC.

This clonotype has a handful of counts. The V call is TRBV29-1, the J call TRBJ2-1; 14 bases align to TRBD2. The germline gives CDR1 SQVTM, CDR2 ANQGSEA. This CDR3 region has 15 residues. Germline trimming cut 7 bases from V and 1 base from J; bases unmatched to any gene: 3. Written as DNA, the CDR3 is TGCAGCGGAAGGACTAGCGGGGGGTCCTACAATGAGCAGTTCTTC. Encoded protein: CSGRTSGGSYNEQFF.

This clonotype was detected a few times. The chain combines TRBV7-2 with TRBJ2-7; D gene uncertain. V lost 1 base to trimming and J lost 3 bases, with 13 bases between them. Germline V CDR1 and CDR2: SGHTA, FQGNSA. This CDR3 is built from 15 residues. The DNA of the CDR3 is TGTGCCAGCAGCTTAGATAGGGCGACACTCTACGAGCAGTACTTC. Amino acids: CASSLDRATLYEQYF.

The sample holds one count of this clonotype. The J gene is TRBJ2-3, the V gene TRBV30; D is unresolved. Deletions cut 3 bases from V and 3 bases from J, with 7 bases between. The CDR3 consists of 12 residues. The germline V gene has CDR1 GTSNPN and CDR2 SVGIG (reference sequence). The CDR3 sequence: CAWRSLTDTQYF. The CDR3 nucleotides read TGTGCCTGGAGATCCCTGACAGATACGCAGTATTTT.

This clonotype was found a few times. This chain links TRBV2 with TRBJ2-6; D gene ambiguous. Trimming shortened V by 11 bases and J by 1 base, and 6 bases separated the two germline ends. CDR1 and CDR2 (germline): SNHLY, FYNNEI. This CDR3 region has 12 residues. DNA of the CDR3: TGTGCCGGCCAATCTGGGGCCAACGTCCTGACTTTC. Its protein is CAGQSGANVLTF. The whole variable domain, remainder taken from reference TRBV2 and TRBJ2-6, is EPEVTQTPSHQVTQMGQEVILRCVPISNHLYFYWYRQILGQKVEFLVSFYNNEISEKSEIFDDQFSVERPDGSNFTLKIRSTKLEDSAMYFCAGQSGANVLTFGAGSRLTVL.